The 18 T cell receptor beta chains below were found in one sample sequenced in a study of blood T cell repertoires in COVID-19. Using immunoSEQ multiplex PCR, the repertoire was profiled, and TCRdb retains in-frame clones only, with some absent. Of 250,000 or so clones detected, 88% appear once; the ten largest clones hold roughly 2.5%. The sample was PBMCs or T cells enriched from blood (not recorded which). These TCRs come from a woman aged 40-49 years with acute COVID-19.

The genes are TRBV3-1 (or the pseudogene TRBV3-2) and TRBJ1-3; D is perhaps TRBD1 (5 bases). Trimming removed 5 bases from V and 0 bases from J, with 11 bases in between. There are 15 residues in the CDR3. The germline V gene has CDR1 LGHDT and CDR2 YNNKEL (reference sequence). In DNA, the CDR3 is TGTGCCAGCAGCGCTGACAGACCCTCTGGAAACACCATATATTTT. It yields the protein CASSADRPSGNTIYF.

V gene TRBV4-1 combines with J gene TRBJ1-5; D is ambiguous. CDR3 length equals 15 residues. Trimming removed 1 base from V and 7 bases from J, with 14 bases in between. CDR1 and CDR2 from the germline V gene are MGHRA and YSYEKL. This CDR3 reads CASSQGTGIWQPQHF. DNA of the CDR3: TGCGCCAGCAGCCAAGGGACGGGAATTTGGCAGCCCCAGCATTTT.

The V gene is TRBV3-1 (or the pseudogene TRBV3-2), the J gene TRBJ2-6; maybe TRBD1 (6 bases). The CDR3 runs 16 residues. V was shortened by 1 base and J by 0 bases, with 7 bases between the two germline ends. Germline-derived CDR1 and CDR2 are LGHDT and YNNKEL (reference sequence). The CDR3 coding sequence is TGTGCCAGCAGCCAAGGCAGGGGCTCTGGGGCCAACGTCCTGACTTTC. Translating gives CASSQGRGSGANVLTF.

CDR3 sequence (DNA): TGTGCCAGCAGCCGACAGGGAACGGACACCGGGGAGCTGTTTTTT. Encoded protein: CASSRQGTDTGELFF. The V call is TRBV9, the J call TRBJ2-2; TRBD1 matches at 7 bases. V shed 4 bases and J 3 bases; nucleotides not matched to a gene: 6. The CDR3 extends over 15 amino acids. Germline loops: CDR1 SGDLS, CDR2 YYNGEE. The variable domain in full, completed from reference TRBV9 and TRBJ2-2, reads DSGVTQTPKHLITATGQRVTLRCSPRSGDLSVYWYQQSLDQGLQFLIQYYNGEERAKGNILERFSAQQFPDLHSELNLSSLELGDSALYFCASSRQGTDTGELFFGEGSRLTVL.

DNA of the CDR3: TGTGCCAGCAGGACTAGCGATGAGAGCAGCGAGCAGTACGTC. As protein: CASRTSDESSEQYV. The rearrangement uses TRBV2 and TRBJ2-7; 8 bases line up with TRBD2. The germline gives CDR1 SNHLY, CDR2 FYNNEI. The CDR3 has 14 residues. Trimming took 6 bases from V and 6 from J; bases not matched to a gene: 10.

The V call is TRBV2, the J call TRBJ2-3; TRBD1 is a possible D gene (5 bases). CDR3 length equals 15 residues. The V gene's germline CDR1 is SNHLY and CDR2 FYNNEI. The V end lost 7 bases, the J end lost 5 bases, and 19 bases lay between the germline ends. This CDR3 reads CASIQKGRAGDTQYF. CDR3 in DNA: TGTGCCAGCATTCAAAAGGGCAGGGCCGGAGATACGCAGTATTTT.

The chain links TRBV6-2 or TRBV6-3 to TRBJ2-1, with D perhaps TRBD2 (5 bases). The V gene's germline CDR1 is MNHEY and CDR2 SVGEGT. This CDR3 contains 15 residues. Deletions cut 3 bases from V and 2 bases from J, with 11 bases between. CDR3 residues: CASSYRPGTYNEQFF. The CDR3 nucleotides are TGTGCCAGCAGTTATCGGCCGGGAACCTACAATGAGCAGTTCTTC.

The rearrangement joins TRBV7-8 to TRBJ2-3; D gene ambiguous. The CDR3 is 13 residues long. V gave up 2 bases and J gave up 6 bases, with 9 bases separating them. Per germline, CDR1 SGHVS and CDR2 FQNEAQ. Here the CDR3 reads CASSLTRLDTQYF. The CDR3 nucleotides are TGTGCCAGCAGCTTAACTCGGTTGGATACGCAGTATTTT.

This CDR3 is CASSSGGQETQYF. DNA for the CDR3: TGCGCCAGCAGCTCCGGGGGCCAAGAGACCCAGTACTTC. The V gene is TRBV5-1, the J gene TRBJ2-5; D is possibly TRBD2 (6 bases). Germline CDR1 and CDR2: SGHRS and YFSETQ. V was cut by 3 bases and J by 1 base, with 7 bases left in between. The CDR3 spans 13 residues.

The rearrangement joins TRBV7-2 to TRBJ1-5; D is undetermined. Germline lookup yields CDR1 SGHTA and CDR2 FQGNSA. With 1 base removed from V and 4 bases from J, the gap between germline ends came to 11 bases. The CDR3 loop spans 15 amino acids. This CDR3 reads CASSLVGSGNQPQHF. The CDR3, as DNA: TGTGCCAGCAGCTTAGTTGGGAGCGGGAATCAGCCCCAGCATTTT.

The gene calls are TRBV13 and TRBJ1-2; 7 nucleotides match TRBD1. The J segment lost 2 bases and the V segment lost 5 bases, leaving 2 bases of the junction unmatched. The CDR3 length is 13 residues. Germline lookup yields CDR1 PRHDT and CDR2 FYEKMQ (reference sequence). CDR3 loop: CASSRQGNYGYTF. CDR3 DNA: TGTGCCAGCAGCCGACAGGGCAACTATGGCTACACCTTC.

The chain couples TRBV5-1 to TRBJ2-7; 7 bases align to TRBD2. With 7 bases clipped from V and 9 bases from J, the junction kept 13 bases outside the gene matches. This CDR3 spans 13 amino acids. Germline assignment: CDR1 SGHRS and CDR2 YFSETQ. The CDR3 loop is CASDPRAGVRQYV. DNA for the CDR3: TGCGCCAGCGACCCTCGCGCGGGAGTGCGGCAGTACGTC.

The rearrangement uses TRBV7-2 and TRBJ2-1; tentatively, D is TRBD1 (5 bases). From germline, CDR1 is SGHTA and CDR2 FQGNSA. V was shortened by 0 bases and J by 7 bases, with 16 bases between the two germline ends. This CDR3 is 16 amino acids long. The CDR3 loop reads CASSLAQGTGSNEQFF. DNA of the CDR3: TGTGCCAGCAGCTTAGCTCAGGGCACCGGGTCGAATGAGCAGTTCTTC.

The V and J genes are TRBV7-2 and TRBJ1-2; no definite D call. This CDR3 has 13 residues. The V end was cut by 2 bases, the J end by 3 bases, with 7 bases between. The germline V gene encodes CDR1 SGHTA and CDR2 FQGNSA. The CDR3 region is CASSLRGYYGYTF. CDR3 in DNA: TGTGCCAGCAGCTTAAGAGGGTACTATGGCTACACCTTC.

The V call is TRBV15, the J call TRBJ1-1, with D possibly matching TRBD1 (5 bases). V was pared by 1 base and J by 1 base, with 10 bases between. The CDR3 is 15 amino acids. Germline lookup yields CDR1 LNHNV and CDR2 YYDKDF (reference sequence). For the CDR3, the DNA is TGTGCCACCAGCAGAGGGGACTTTTCGAACACTGAAGCTTTCTTT. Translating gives CATSRGDFSNTEAFF. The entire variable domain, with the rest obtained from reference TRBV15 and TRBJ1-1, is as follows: DAMVIQNPRYQVTQFGKPVTLSCSQTLNHNVMYWYQQKSSQAPKLLFHYYDKDFNNEADTPDNFQSRRPNTSFCFLDIRSPGLGDTAMYLCATSRGDFSNTEAFFGQGTRLTVV.

The CDR3 here is CASSQGQANEQYV. The CDR3 nucleotides are TGTGCCAGCAGCCAAGGACAGGCCAACGAGCAGTACGTC. This sequence joins TRBV14 and TRBJ2-7, with a tentative D call TRBD1 (6 bases). V was trimmed by 1 base and J by 5 bases, leaving 9 bases between them. Germline lookup yields CDR1 SGHDN and CDR2 FVKESK. CDR3 size: 13 residues.

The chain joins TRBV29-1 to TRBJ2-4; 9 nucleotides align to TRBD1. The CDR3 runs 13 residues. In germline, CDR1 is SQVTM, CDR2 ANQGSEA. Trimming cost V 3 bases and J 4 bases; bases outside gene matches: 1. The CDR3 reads CSVEGQGKNIQYF. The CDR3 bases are TGCAGCGTTGAGGGACAGGGTAAAAACATTCAGTACTTC.

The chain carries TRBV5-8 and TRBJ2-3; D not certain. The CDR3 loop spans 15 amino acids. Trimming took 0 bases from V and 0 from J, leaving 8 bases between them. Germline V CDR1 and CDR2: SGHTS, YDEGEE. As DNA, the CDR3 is TGTGCCAGCAGCTTGGAAAGACTCAGCACAGATACGCAGTATTTT. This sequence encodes CASSLERLSTDTQYF.